The rows below give T cell receptor beta chains drawn from one sample of a study of shared T cell receptors in the human thymus. Clones were read by immunoSEQ multiplex PCR, and TCRdb kept only the in-frame ones, dropping some. Here the sample spans about 610,000 clones, 88% being singletons. Another study also made use of these data, one on human thymus T cells.

The sequenced material came from thymocytes. Receptors were obtained from a boy younger than two with a congenital heart defect. The CDR3 runs from the conserved cysteine through the conserved F or W. A D gene is named only where the DNA matches it firmly. Size is omitted from some rows. Given values are once, few, many or a class for expanded clones.

V gene,D gene,J gene,clone size,CDR3 DNA,CDR3 protein
TRBV30,TRBD1,TRBJ1-2,NA,TGTGCCTCGTCGGGGGACAGGGTGAGCCTCTATGGCTACACCTTC,CASSGDRVSLYGYTF
TRBV9,TRBD2,TRBJ2-1,NA,TGTGCCAGCAGCGCTCTAGCGGGAGATGACAATGAGCAGTTCTTC,CASSALAGDDNEQFF
TRBV9,TRBD1,TRBJ2-3,NA,TGTGCCAGCAGCGTAGTGGGACAGGGCACAGATACGCAGTATTTT,CASSVVGQGTDTQYF
TRBV10-3,TRBD1,TRBJ2-7,NA,TGTGCCATCAGTGACGGACAGGGAAGAGACGAGCAGTACTTC,CAISDGQGRDEQYF
TRBV5-8,NA,TRBJ1-5,NA,TGTGCCAGCAGCGGCCTTCAGCCCCAGCATTTT,CASSGLQPQHF
TRBV14,TRBD2,TRBJ2-7,once,TGTGCCAGCAGCGACCGGACTAGCGGGAGTGAGCAGTACTTC,CASSDRTSGSEQYF
TRBV27,NA,TRBJ2-7,NA,TGTGCCAGCAGTTTGTGGGGAGGCGGGGACGAGCAGTACTTC,CASSLWGGGDEQYF
TRBV6-4,NA,TRBJ2-1,NA,TGTGCCAGCAGTGACCCCGACAGTAACAATGAGCAGTTCTTC,CASSDPDSNNEQFF
TRBV5-6,TRBD1,TRBJ2-7,NA,TGTGCCAGCAGCTTAGGGACAGGGAAAGGCTACGAGCAGTACTTC,CASSLGTGKGYEQYF
TRBV25-1,NA,TRBJ1-2,NA,TGTGCCAGCAGTGACTTGGGCACAGGGCCCTTCTATGGCTACACCTTC,CASSDLGTGPFYGYTF
TRBV4-2,NA,TRBJ2-7,NA,TGTGCCAGCAGCCAAGGGCGGGGCCAGCGGCAGTACTTC,CASSQGRGQRQYF
TRBV18,TRBD2,TRBJ2-5,NA,TGTGCCAGCTCACCACGGTTAGGGCTAGCGGGAGGCCAAGAGACCCAGTACTTC,CASSPRLGLAGGQETQYF
TRBV4-1,TRBD1,TRBJ1-2,NA,TGCGCCAGCAGCCAGGACAGGGCGGATGGCTACACCTTC,CASSQDRADGYTF
TRBV13,NA,TRBJ2-7,NA,TGTGCCAGCAGCTTAGCACTAACCTACGAGCAGTACTTC,CASSLALTYEQYF
TRBV27,NA,TRBJ2-3,once,TGTGCCAGCAGTTTATCGAGACTACTTACAGATACGCAGTATTTT,CASSLSRLLTDTQYF
TRBV4-1,NA,TRBJ2-7,NA,TGCGCCAGCAGCCAACAGGGCTACGAGCAGTACTTC,CASSQQGYEQYF
TRBV5-4,NA,TRBJ1-2,NA,TGTGCCAGCGGGGGCGGGAGAGGGGGCTACACCTTC,CASGGGRGGYTF
TRBV30,NA,TRBJ1-4,NA,TGTGCCTGGAGCGGAGTGACGCTCATTAATGAAAAACTGTTTTTT,CAWSGVTLINEKLFF
TRBV7-9,NA,TRBJ2-5,few,TGTGCCAGCAGCTCTTTGGGGGGAGAGACCCAGTACTTC,CASSSLGGETQYF
TRBV4-1,TRBD1,TRBJ1-1,NA,TGCGCCAGCAGCCAGGGATCCGGGACAGGGAACACTGAAGCTTTCTTT,CASSQGSGTGNTEAFF
TRBV30,TRBD2,TRBJ2-7,NA,TGTGCCTGGAGTCGGTGGCGGGGGACCTACGAGCAGTACTTC,CAWSRWRGTYEQYF